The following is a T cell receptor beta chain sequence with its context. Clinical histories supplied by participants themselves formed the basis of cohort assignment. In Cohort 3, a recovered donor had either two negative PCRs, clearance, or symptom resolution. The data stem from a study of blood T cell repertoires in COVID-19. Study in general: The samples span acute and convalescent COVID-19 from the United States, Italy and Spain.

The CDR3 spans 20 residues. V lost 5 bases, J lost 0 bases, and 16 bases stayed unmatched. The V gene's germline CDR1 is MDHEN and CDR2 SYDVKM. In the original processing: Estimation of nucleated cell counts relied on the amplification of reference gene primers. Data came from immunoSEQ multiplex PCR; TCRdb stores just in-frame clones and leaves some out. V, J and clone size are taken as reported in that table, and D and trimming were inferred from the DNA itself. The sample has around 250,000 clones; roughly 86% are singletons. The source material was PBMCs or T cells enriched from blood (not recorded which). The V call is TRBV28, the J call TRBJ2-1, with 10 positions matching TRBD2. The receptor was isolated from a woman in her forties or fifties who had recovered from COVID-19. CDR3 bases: TGTGCCAGCAGTGTGCGGACTAGCGGCTTACTCTCGAGCTCCTACAATGAGCAGTTCTTC. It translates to CASSVRTSGLLSSSYNEQFF.